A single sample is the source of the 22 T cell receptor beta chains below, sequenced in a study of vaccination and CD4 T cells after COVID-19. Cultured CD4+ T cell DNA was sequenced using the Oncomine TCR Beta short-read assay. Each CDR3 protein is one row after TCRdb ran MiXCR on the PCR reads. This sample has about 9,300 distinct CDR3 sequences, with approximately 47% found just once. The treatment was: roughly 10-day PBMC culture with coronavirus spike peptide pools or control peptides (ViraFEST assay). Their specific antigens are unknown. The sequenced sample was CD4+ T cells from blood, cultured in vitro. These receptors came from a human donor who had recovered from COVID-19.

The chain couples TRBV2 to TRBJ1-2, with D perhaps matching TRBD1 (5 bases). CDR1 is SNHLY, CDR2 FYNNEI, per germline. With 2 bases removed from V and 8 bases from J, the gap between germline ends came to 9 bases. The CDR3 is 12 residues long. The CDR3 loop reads CASSERAGGYTF. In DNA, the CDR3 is TGTGCCAGCAGTGAAAGGGCAGGGGGCTACACCTTC.

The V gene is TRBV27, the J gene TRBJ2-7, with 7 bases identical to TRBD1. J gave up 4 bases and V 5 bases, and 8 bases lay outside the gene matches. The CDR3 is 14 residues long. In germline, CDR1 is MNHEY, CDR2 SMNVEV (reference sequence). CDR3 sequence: CASSIRDSLYEQYF. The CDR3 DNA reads TGTGCCAGCAGTATCCGGGACAGCCTATACGAGCAGTACTTC.

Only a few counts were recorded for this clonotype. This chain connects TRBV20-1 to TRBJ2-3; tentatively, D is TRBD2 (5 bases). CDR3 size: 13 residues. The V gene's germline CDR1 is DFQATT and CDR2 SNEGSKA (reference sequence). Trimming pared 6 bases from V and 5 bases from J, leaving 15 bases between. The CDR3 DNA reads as TGCAGTGCAGGCGGGCAGGTTCGAGATACGCAGTATTTT. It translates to CSAGGQVRDTQYF.

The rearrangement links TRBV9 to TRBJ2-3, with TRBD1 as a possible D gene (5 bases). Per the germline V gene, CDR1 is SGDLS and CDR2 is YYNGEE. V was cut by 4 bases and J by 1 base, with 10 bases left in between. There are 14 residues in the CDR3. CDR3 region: CASSRGRGTDTQYF. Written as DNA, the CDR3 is TGTGCCAGCAGCAGAGGCAGGGGCACAGATACGCAGTATTTT.

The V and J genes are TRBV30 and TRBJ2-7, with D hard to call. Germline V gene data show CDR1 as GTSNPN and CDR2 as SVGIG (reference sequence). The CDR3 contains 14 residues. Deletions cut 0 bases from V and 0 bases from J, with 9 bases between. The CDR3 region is CAWSVLQHSYEQYF. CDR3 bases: TGTGCCTGGAGTGTACTCCAACACTCCTACGAGCAGTACTTC.

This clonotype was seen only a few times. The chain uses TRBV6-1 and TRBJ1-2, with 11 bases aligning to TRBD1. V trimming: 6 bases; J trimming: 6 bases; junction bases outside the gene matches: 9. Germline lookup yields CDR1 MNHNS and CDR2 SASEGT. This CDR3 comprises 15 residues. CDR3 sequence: CASSQTGQGANGYTF. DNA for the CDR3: TGTGCCAGCAGCCAGACTGGACAGGGGGCGAATGGCTACACCTTC.

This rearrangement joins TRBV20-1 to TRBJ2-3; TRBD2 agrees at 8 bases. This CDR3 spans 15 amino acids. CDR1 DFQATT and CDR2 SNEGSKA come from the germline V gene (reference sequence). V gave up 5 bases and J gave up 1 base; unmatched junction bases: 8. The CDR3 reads CSARGGGPRTDTQYF. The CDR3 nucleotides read TGCAGTGCTCGGGGCGGGGGGCCCCGCACAGATACGCAGTATTTT.

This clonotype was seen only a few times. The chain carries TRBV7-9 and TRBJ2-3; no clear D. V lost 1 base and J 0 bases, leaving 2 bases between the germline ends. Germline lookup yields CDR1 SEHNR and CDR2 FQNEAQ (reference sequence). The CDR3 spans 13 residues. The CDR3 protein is CASSLGSTDTQYF. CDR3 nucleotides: TGTGCCAGCAGCTTAGGAAGCACAGATACGCAGTATTTT.

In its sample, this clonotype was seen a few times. In DNA form, the CDR3 reads TGTGCCAGTAGTCTATACGGGGAGGATCGGCCCCAGCATTTT. It translates to CASSLYGEDRPQHF. This chain uses TRBV19 with TRBJ1-5; D not certain. Germline V gene sequence: CDR1 LNHDA, CDR2 SQIVND (reference sequence). The CDR3 has 14 amino acids. Trimming removed 5 bases at V and 9 bases at J, with 17 bases between.

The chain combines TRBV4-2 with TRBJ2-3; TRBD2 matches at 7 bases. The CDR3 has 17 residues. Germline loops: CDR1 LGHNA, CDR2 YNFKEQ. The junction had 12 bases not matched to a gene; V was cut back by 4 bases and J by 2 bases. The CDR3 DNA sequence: TGTGCCAGCAGCCCATATTCCGGGCTAGCGGACACAGATACGCAGTATTTT. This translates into CASSPYSGLADTDTQYF.

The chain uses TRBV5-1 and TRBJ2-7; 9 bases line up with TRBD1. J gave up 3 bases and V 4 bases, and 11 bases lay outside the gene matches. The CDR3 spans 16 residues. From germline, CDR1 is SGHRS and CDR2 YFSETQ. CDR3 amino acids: CASSPGTGFSLYEQYF. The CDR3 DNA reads TGCGCCAGCAGCCCAGGGACAGGGTTTAGTCTCTACGAGCAGTACTTC.

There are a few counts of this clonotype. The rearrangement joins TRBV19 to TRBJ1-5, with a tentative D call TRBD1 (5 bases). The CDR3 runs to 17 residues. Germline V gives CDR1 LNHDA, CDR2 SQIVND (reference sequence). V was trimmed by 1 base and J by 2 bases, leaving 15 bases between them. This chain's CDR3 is CASSIVQGVPRNQPQHF. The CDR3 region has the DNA TGTGCCAGTAGTATAGTCCAGGGCGTACCTCGCAATCAGCCCCAGCATTTT.

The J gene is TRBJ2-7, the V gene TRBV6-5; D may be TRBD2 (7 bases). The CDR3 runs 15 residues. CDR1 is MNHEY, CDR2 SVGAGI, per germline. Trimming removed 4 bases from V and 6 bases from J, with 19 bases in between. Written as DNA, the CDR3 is TGTGCCAGCAGTTCCCTCGGAGGGGGGGCCGCCGAGCAGTACTTC. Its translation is CASSSLGGGAAEQYF.

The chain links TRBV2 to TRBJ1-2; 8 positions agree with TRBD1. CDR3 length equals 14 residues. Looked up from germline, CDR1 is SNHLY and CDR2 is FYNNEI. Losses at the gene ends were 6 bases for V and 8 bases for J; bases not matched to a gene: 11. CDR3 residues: CASRSGGALRGYTF. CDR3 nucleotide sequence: TGTGCCAGCAGATCAGGGGGCGCGCTACGGGGCTACACCTTC. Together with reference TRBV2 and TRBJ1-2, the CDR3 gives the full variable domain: EPEVTQTPSHQVTQMGQEVILRCVPISNHLYFYWYRQILGQKVEFLVSFYNNEISEKSEIFDDQFSVERPDGSNFTLKIRSTKLEDSAMYFCASRSGGALRGYTFGSGTRLTVV.

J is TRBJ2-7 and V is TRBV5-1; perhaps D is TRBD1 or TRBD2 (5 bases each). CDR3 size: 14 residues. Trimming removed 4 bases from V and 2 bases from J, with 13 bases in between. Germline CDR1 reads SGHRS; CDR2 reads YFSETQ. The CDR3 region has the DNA TGCGCCAGCAGCCCAAGGTGGGGGACCTACGAGCAGTACTTC. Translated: CASSPRWGTYEQYF.

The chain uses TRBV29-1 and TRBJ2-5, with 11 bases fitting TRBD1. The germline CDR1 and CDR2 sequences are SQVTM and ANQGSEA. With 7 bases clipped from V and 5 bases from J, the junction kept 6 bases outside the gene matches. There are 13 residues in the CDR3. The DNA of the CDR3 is TGCAGCGACGCTCGGGACAGGGGGGAGACCCAGTACTTC. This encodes CSDARDRGETQYF.

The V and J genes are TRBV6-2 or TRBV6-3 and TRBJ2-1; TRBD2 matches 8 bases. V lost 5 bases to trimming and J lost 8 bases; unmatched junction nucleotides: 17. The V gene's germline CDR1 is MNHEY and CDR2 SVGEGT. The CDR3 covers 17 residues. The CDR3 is CASSTRRLAPLGHEQFF. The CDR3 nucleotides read TGTGCCAGCAGTACTAGGAGACTAGCGCCTTTGGGGCATGAGCAGTTCTTC.

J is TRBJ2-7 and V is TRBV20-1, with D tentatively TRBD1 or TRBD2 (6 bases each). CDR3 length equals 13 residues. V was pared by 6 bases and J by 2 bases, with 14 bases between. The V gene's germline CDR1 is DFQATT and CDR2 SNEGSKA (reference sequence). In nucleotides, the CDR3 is TGCAGTGCCGGGGGCAGGAGCGCCTACGAGCAGTACTTC. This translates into CSAGGRSAYEQYF.

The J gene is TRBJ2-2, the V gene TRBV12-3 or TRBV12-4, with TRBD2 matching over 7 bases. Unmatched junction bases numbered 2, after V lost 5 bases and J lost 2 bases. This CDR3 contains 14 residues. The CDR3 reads CASSRTRNTGELFF. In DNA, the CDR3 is TGTGCCAGCAGTCGGACTAGAAACACCGGGGAGCTGTTTTTT.

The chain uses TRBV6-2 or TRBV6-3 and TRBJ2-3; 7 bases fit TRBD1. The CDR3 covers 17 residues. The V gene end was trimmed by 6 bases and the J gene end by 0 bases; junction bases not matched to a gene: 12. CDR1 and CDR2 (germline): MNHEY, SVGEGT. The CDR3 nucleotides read TGTGCCAGCAGACCCCTTGGACAGGCCTCTAGCACAGATACGCAGTATTTT. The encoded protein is CASRPLGQASSTDTQYF.

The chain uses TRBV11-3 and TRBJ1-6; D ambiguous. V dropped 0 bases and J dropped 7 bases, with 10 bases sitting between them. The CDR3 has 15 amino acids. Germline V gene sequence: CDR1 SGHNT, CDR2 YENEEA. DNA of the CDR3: TGTGCCAGCAGCTTAGAGGGTACGGGGAATTCACCCCTCCACTTT. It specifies CASSLEGTGNSPLHF.

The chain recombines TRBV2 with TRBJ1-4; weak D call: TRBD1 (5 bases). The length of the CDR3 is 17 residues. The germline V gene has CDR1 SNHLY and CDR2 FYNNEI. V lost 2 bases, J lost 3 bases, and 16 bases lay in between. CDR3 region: CASSESRAGGANEKLFF. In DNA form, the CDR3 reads TGTGCCAGCAGTGAATCCCGGGCGGGGGGGGCTAATGAAAAACTGTTTTTT.